This passage covers 13 T cell receptor beta chains from one sample sequenced in a study of siplizumab effects on memory and regulatory T cells. The data were produced by immunoSEQ multiplex PCR, yet TCRdb's version contains in-frame clones alone and is incomplete. This sample has under 85,000 clones, with over 75% found just once. What was sequenced was Tregs sorted from blood. These receptors originate from a human donor in good health.

V and J are TRBV4-3 and TRBJ2-1, with no clear D. Germline V gene data show CDR1 as LGHNA and CDR2 as YSLEER. Trimming stripped 4 bases from V and 7 bases from J, with 11 bases between. The CDR3 runs 13 residues. The CDR3 sequence: CASSPFLVNEQFF. The CDR3 nucleotides read TGCGCCAGCAGCCCATTCTTGGTGAATGAGCAGTTCTTC.

The sample holds one count of this clone. This chain's CDR3 is CSVTGLGTDTQYF. CDR3 in DNA: TGCAGCGTGACTGGACTAGGGACAGATACGCAGTATTTT. The chain links TRBV29-1 to TRBJ2-3; 7 nucleotides match TRBD2. Germline CDR1 and CDR2: SQVTM and ANQGSEA. The V segment lost 6 bases and the J segment 3 bases; nucleotides outside the gene matches: 6. This CDR3 comprises 13 residues.

The chain joins TRBV7-9 to TRBJ1-1, with 9 bases matching TRBD1. Germline V gene lookup returns CDR1 SEHNR and CDR2 FQNEAQ (reference sequence). J lost 6 bases, V lost 8 bases, and 10 bases had no gene match. CDR3 length: 14 residues. The CDR3 DNA reads as TGTGCCAGCGGGGGACAGGGCGCTGTGGCTGAAGCTTTCTTT. Amino acids: CASGGQGAVAEAFF. The whole variable domain, remainder taken from reference TRBV7-9 and TRBJ1-1, is DTGVSQNPRHKITKRGQNVTFRCDPISEHNRLYWYRQTLGQGPEFLTYFQNEAQLEKSRLLSDRFSAERPKGSFSTLEIQRTEQGDSAMYLCASGGQGAVAEAFFGQGTRLTVV.

The chain has TRBV27 and TRBJ1-2; 9 nucleotides agree with TRBD1. Germline values: CDR1 MNHEY, CDR2 SMNVEV (reference sequence). J lost 4 bases, V lost 0 bases, and 3 bases had no gene match. The CDR3 runs 15 residues. The CDR3 DNA is TGTGCCAGCAGTTTATCGGGGACAGGGTCCTATGGCTACACCTTC. This translates into CASSLSGTGSYGYTF.

The rearrangement uses TRBV18 and TRBJ2-5; 7 positions match TRBD2. V was clipped by 0 bases and J by 4 bases; unmatched bases: 14. Germline-derived CDR1 and CDR2 are KGHSH and LQKENI. CDR3 length equals 18 residues. In DNA, the CDR3 is TGTGCCAGCTCACCACCGGTCGGTGGGGCGGGAGACGGAGAGACCCAGTACTTC. Translating it yields CASSPPVGGAGDGETQYF.

J is TRBJ2-3 and V is TRBV21-1; TRBD1, the table's D call, lacks a check against the DNA. TRBV21-1 is listed as a pseudogene. The CDR3 consists of 14 residues. The CDR3 DNA is TGTGCCAGCAGCCGCAGGCAGAACACAGATACGCAGTATTTT. Protein sequence: CASSRRQNTDTQYF.

The gene calls are TRBV4-1 and TRBJ2-1; D uncertain. This CDR3 has 15 amino acids. Germline V gives CDR1 MGHRA, CDR2 YSYEKL. V was cut by 1 base and J by 6 bases, with 13 bases left in between. The CDR3 spells CASSQGATAVNEQFF. In DNA, the CDR3 is TGCGCCAGCAGCCAAGGGGCAACAGCCGTCAATGAGCAGTTCTTC.

The chain recombines TRBV27 with TRBJ1-6, with D possibly matching TRBD1 (6 bases). The germline V gene encodes CDR1 MNHEY and CDR2 SMNVEV (reference sequence). The CDR3 consists of 16 residues. V was pared by 7 bases and J by 4 bases, with 17 bases between. The CDR3 spells CASITTGRVYNSPLHF. The CDR3 DNA is TGTGCCAGCATTACGACAGGACGAGTGTATAATTCACCCCTCCACTTT.

In its sample, this clone was seen once. The chain combines TRBV5-5 with TRBJ2-4; TRBD1 agrees at 8 bases. V shed 4 bases and J 8 bases; nucleotides not matched to a gene: 5. This CDR3 is built from 13 residues. The germline CDR1 and CDR2 sequences are SGHKS and YYEKEE (reference sequence). The CDR3 loop is CASSTWTGYIQYF. The CDR3 DNA follows: TGTGCCAGCAGCACCTGGACAGGGTACATTCAGTACTTC.

This chain connects TRBV30 to TRBJ2-5, with D possibly matching TRBD2 (6 bases). The CDR3 is 12 amino acids. The germline CDR1 and CDR2 sequences are GTSNPN and SVGIG (reference sequence). V was trimmed by 7 bases and J by 5 bases, leaving 14 bases between them. Here the CDR3 reads CASRDSRETQYF. CDR3 DNA sequence: TGTGCCTCGCGGGACTCAAGGGAGACCCAGTACTTC. Looking up the rest from reference TRBV30 and TRBJ2-5 gives the full variable domain: SQTIHQWPATLVQPVGSPLSLECTVEGTSNPNLYWYRQAAGRGLQLLFYSVGIGQISSEVPQNLSASRPQDRQFILSSKKLLLSDSGFYLCASRDSRETQYFGPGTRLLVL.

The V gene is TRBV18, the J gene TRBJ1-4; the D is unclear. This CDR3 region has 13 residues. Trimming took off 2 bases at V and 8 bases at J, with 9 bases between the two ends. CDR1 KGHSH and CDR2 LQKENI come from the germline V gene. The CDR3 here is CASSPKAREKLFF. CDR3 DNA sequence: TGTGCCAGCTCACCAAAGGCCAGAGAAAAACTGTTTTTT.

The rearrangement joins TRBV19 to TRBJ1-1; unclear D gene. Trimming shortened V by 7 bases and J by 1 base, and 13 bases separated the two germline ends. The CDR3 spans 14 residues. Germline V gene sequence: CDR1 LNHDA, CDR2 SQIVND (reference sequence). CDR3 amino acids: CASTTVGGNTEAFF. The CDR3 bases are TGTGCCAGTACCACAGTAGGAGGGAACACTGAAGCTTTCTTT.

This rearrangement joins TRBV27 to TRBJ2-1; D gene ambiguous. Germline V gene sequence: CDR1 MNHEY, CDR2 SMNVEV (reference sequence). CDR3 length: 14 amino acids. With 10 bases removed from V and 0 bases from J, the gap between germline ends came to 13 bases. In DNA form, the CDR3 reads TGTGCCACCCGTCCCCGGAACTCCTACAATGAGCAGTTCTTC. Residues: CATRPRNSYNEQFF.